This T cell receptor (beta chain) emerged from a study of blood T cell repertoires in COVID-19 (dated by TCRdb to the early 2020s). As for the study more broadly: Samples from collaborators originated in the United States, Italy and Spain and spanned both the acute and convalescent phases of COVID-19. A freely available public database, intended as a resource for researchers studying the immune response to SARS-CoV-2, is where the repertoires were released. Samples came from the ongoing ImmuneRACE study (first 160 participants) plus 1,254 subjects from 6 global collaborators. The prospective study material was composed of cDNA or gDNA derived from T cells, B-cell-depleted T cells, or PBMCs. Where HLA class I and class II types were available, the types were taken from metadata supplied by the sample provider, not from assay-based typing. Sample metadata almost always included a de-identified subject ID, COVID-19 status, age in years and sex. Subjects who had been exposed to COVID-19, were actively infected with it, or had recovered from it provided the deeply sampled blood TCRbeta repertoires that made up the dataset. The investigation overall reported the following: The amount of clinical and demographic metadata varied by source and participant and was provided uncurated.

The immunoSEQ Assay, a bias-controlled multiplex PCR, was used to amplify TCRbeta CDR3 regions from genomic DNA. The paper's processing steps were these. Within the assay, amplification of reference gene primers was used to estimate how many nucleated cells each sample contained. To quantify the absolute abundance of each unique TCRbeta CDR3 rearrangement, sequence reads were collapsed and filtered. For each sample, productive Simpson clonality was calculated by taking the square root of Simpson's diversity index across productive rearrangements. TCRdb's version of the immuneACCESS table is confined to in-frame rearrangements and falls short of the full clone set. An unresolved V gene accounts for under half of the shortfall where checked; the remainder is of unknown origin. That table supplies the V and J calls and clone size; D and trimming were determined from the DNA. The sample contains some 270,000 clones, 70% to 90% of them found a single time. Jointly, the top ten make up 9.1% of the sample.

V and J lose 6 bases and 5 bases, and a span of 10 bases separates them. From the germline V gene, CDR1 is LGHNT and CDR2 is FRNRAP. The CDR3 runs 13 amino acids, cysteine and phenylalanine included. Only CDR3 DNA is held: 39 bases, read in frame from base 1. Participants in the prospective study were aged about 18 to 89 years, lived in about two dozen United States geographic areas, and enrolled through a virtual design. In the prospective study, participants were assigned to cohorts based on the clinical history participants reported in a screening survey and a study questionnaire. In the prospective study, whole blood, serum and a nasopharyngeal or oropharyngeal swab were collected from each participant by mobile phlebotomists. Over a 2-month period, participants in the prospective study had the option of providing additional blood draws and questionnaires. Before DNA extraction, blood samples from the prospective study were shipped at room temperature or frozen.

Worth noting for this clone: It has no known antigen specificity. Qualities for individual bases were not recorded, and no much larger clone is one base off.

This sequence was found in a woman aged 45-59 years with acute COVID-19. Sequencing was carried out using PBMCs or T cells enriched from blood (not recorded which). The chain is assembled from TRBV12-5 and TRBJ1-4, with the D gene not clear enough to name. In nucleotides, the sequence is TGTGCTAGTGGACGGACGGGGAATGAAAAACTGTTTTTT. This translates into CASGRTGNEKLFF. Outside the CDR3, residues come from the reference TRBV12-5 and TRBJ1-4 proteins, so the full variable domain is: DARVTQTPRHKVTEMGQEVTMRCQPILGHNTVFWYRQTMMQGLELLAYFRNRAPLDDSGMPKDRFSAEMPDATLATLKIQPSEPRDSAVYFCASGRTGNEKLFFGSGTQLSVL.